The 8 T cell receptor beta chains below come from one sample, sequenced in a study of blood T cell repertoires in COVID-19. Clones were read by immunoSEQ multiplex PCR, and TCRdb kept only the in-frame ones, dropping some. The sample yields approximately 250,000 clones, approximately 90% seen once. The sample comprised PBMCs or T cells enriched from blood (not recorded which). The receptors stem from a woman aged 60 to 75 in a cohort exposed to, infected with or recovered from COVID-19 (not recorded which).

Here the CDR3 DNA reads TGTGCCAGCAGTTTAAGGACACCTAAAAGCTCCTACAATGAGCAGTTCTTC. Its translation is CASSLRTPKSSYNEQFF. The V gene is TRBV28, the J gene TRBJ2-1, with a possible D match to TRBD1 (5 bases). V was shortened by 2 bases and J by 0 bases, with 14 bases between the two germline ends. Germline V gene lookup returns CDR1 MDHEN and CDR2 SYDVKM. The CDR3 loop spans 17 amino acids.

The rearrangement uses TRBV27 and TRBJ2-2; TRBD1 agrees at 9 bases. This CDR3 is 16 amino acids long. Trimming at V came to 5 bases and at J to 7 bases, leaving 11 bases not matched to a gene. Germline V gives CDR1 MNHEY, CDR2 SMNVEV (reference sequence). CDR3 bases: TGTGCCAGCAGTACGACCCCGGGACAGGGCATCGGGGAGCTGTTTTTT. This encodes CASSTTPGQGIGELFF.

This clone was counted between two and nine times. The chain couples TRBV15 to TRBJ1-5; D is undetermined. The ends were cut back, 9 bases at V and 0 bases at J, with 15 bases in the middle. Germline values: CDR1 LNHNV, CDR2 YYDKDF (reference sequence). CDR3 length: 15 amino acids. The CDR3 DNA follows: TGTGCCACGAGAGGCGCTCGATCTAGCAATCAGCCCCAGCATTTT. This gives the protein CATRGARSSNQPQHF.

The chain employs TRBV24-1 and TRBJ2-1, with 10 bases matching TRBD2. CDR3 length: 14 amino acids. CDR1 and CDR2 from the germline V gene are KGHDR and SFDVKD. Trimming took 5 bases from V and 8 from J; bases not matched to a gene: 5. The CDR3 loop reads CATSVAGGRDEQFF. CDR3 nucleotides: TGTGCCACCAGTGTAGCGGGAGGAAGGGATGAGCAGTTCTTC.

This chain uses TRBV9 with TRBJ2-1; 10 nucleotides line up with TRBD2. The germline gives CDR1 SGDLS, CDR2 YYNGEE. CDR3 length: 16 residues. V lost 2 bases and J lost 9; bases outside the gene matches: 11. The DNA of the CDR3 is TGTGCCAGCAGCGTGGGGCGCCTAGCGGGAGAGGTTGAGCAGTTCTTC. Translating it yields CASSVGRLAGEVEQFF.

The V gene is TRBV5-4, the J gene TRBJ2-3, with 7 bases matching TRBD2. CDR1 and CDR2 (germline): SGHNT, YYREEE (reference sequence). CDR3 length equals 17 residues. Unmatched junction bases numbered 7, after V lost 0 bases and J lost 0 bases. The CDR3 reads CASSLALRGSSTDTQYF. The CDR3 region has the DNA TGTGCCAGCAGCTTGGCACTGCGGGGGTCTAGCACAGATACGCAGTATTTT.

In DNA, the CDR3 is TGCGCCAGCAGCCAAGAAGGGGGGGAGACTAACTATGGCTACACCTTC. As protein: CASSQEGGETNYGYTF. The chain has TRBV4-1 and TRBJ1-2, with D possibly being TRBD1 (6 bases). The CDR3 spans 16 residues. CDR1 is MGHRA and CDR2 is YSYEKL in the germline V gene. V lost 0 bases and J lost 0, with 11 bases in between.

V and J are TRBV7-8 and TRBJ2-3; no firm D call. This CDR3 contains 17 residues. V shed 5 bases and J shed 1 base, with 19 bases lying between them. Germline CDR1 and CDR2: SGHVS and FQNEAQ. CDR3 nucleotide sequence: TGTGCCAGCAGCCCCGGGTTGTTCGCAGCTGGCACAGATACGCAGTATTTT. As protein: CASSPGLFAAGTDTQYF.